This entry is about one T cell receptor (beta chain). The sample comes from a study of early T cells in non-severe SARS-CoV-2 infection. As for the study in general: Sequenced bulk RNA came from whole blood that was unsorted, and chains were unpaired.

Each single cDNA molecule received a unique molecular identifier. From the 5' RACE reads, TCRdb called clonotypes with MiXCR, one entry per CDR3 protein. The sample holds 86,000 or so distinct CDR3 sequences, about 6.5% seen once. CDR1 and CDR2 (germline): DFQATT, SNEGSKA (reference sequence). With V trimmed by 6 bases and J by 5 bases, 13 bases remained unmatched. CDR3 length: 14 amino acids. Sequencing was done on a sample of whole blood. The TCR was taken from an adult who was a healthcare worker with PCR-confirmed SARS-CoV-2 infection or an uninfected control (not recorded which). This chain links TRBV20-1 with TRBJ2-7, with TRBD2 identical over 7 bases. The CDR3 region has the DNA TGCAGTGCGGACGGGGGAGCGGGAAACAACGAGCAGTACTTC. Amino acid sequence: CSADGGAGNNEQYF.